This TCR beta chain was sequenced during a study of cytotoxic CD8 clonotypes in ibrutinib-treated CLL. Study at large: Responses: approximately 25 partial, 2 complete; after median roughly 68 months, about 15 stayed remitted, around twelve progressed.

The table came from immunoSEQ multiplex PCR; TCRdb's copy has only in-frame clones and leaves some out. The data show under 35,000 clones, more than 60% seen once. The TCR sequence derives from a human donor with chronic lymphocytic leukemia. The sequencing here drew on PBMCs, taken after 24 months of ibrutinib treatment.

This CDR3 reads CASSGGAGASNQPQHF. The DNA for the CDR3 is TGTGCCAGCAGTGGGGGGGCGGGGGCGAGCAATCAGCCCCAGCATTTT. The chain recombines TRBV2 with TRBJ1-5, with D tentatively TRBD1 (6 bases). This CDR3 contains 16 residues. Germline V gives CDR1 SNHLY, CDR2 FYNNEI. Between the trimmed V and J ends, which lost 4 bases and 1 base, there was a span of 14 bases.